What follows are 9 T cell receptor beta chains derived from one specimen sequenced in a study of blood T cell repertoires in COVID-19. The protocol was immunoSEQ multiplex PCR, while the TCRdb copy is restricted to in-frame clones and leaves out a portion. The repertoire consists of 140,000 to 150,000 clones, with 80% to 90% occurring once and the leading ten covering roughly 8%. The material sequenced was peripheral blood. The receptors come from a human donor with acute or convalescent COVID-19. The donor label of this sample is uncertain.

V is TRBV11-2 and J is TRBJ2-7; tentatively, D is TRBD2 (5 bases). Germline V lookup: CDR1 SGHAT, CDR2 FQNNGV. The CDR3 contains 14 residues. Trimming took 1 base from V and 2 from J, leaving 9 bases between them. The CDR3 is CASSLGGRTYEQYV. The CDR3 DNA reads TGTGCCAGCAGCTTAGGAGGGCGGACCTACGAGCAGTACGTC.

This chain joins TRBV30 and TRBJ1-1; a weak D match, TRBD1 (6 bases). The CDR3 loop spans 13 amino acids. Germline CDR1 reads GTSNPN; CDR2 reads SVGIG (reference sequence). V lost 3 bases, J lost 0 bases, and 8 bases lay in between. The CDR3: CAWRRQVNTEAFF. The CDR3 coding sequence is TGTGCCTGGAGAAGACAGGTGAACACTGAAGCTTTCTTT.

The CDR3: CASSIRDRVWADTQYF. In nucleotides, the CDR3 is TGTGCCAGTAGTATCCGGGACAGGGTCTGGGCAGATACGCAGTATTTT. The chain couples TRBV19 to TRBJ2-3; the match to TRBD1 covers 9 bases. This CDR3 region has 16 residues. The ends lost 3 bases at V and 4 bases at J; junction bases unmatched: 8. Germline V gene sequence: CDR1 LNHDA, CDR2 SQIVND (reference sequence).

The V and J genes are TRBV19 and TRBJ1-2; 9 bases map to TRBD1. Per germline, CDR1 LNHDA and CDR2 SQIVND (reference sequence). J gave up 0 bases and V 5 bases, and 10 bases lay outside the gene matches. CDR3 length: 17 amino acids. This CDR3 is CASSLTRDRASNYGYTF. The CDR3 region has the DNA TGTGCCAGTAGTCTCACCAGGGACAGGGCATCTAACTATGGCTACACCTTC.

The chain combines TRBV6-6 with TRBJ1-5; a possible D gene is TRBD1 (6 bases). This CDR3 spans 14 amino acids. CDR1 is MNHNY and CDR2 is SVGAGI in the germline V gene (reference sequence). The V and J ends lost 8 bases and 7 bases respectively, with 18 bases between them. The CDR3 sequence is CASGAFRGGQPQHF. CDR3 coding DNA: TGTGCCAGCGGGGCATTCAGGGGAGGGCAGCCCCAGCATTTT.

The V gene is TRBV9, the J gene TRBJ2-1, with a possible D match to TRBD1 (5 bases). The CDR3 loop spans 14 amino acids. Germline V gene lookup returns CDR1 SGDLS and CDR2 YYNGEE. The germline V and J ends were trimmed by 0 bases and 5 bases, with 9 bases remaining between them. This CDR3 is CASSVVDSDNEQFF. The CDR3 bases are TGTGCCAGCAGCGTAGTCGACAGTGACAATGAGCAGTTCTTC.

The chain is built from TRBV7-9 and TRBJ1-1, with TRBD1 matching over 7 bases. The germline V gene encodes CDR1 SEHNR and CDR2 FQNEAQ (reference sequence). With V trimmed by 5 bases and J by 0 bases, 12 bases remained unmatched. The CDR3 is 17 residues long. The CDR3 sequence is CASSKGQRLNLNTEAFF. The CDR3 DNA reads TGTGCCAGCAGCAAGGGACAGCGGTTGAATTTGAACACTGAAGCTTTCTTT.

The rearrangement uses TRBV13 and TRBJ1-3; D ambiguous. CDR1 PRHDT and CDR2 FYEKMQ come from the germline V gene (reference sequence). Trimming cost V 4 bases and J 4 bases, with 17 bases left between them. The CDR3 has 16 amino acids. CDR3 DNA: TGTGCCAGCAGCTCTACAAAGTTGGGGAGAGGAAACACCATATATTTT. It encodes CASSSTKLGRGNTIYF. The entire variable domain, with the rest obtained from reference TRBV13 and TRBJ1-3, is as follows: AAGVIQSPRHLIKEKRETATLKCYPIPRHDTVYWYQQGPGQDPQFLISFYEKMQSDKGSIPDRFSAQQFSDYHSELNMSSLELGDSALYFCASSSTKLGRGNTIYFGEGSWLTVV.

The rearrangement links TRBV21-1 to TRBJ2-7; TRBD1, as called in the table, went unchecked against the DNA. TRBV21-1 is reported as a pseudogene. This CDR3 spans 16 amino acids. The CDR3 region is CASSPPEGTGHYEQYF. The CDR3 nucleotides are TGTGCCAGCAGCCCCCCGGAGGGGACAGGGCACTACGAGCAGTACTTC.